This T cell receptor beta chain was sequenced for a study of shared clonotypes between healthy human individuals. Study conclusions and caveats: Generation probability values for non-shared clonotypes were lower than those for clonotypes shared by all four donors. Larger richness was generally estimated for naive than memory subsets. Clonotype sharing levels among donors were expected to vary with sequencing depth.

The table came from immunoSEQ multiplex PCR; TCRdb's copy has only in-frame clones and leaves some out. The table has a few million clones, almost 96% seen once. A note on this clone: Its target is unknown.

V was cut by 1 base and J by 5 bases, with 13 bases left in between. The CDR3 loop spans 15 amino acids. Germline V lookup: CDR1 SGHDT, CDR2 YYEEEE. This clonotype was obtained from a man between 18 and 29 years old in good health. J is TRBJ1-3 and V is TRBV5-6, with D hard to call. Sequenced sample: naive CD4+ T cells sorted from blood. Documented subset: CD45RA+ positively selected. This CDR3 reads CASSLSVQRRNTIYF. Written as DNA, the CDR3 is TGTGCCAGCAGCTTGTCTGTCCAGCGACGAAACACCATATATTTT.